The subject of this entry is one T cell receptor beta chain. Its antigen is undetermined. From the germline J gene comes the end of the CDR3, since the read stops 3 residues before it. The repertoire was sequenced with immunoSEQ multiplex PCR; TCRdb's copy has only in-frame clones and lacks some. Recorded here are about 20,000 clones, none singletons. Germline loops: CDR1 KGHSH, CDR2 LQKENI. This CDR3 region has 13 residues. The entry originates in a study of T cell clonality in common variable immunodeficiency. Study-wide results and caveats: CVID subjects shared fewer TCRbeta clones than healthy controls did. Reportedly, TCR beta sequences from common variable immunodeficiency showed fewer deletions and N-nucleotide insertions. The cause of increased CVID clonality remains unclear without subpopulation sequencing. Compared with healthy controls, CVID subjects showed increased TCRbeta clonality, mostly in about a third.

Diagnosis required reduced IgG, IgA and/or IgM with specific antibody deficiency. This rearrangement joins TRBV18 to TRBJ1-2; D ambiguous. Sequenced input: peripheral blood mononuclear cells. The receptor was derived from a human donor with common variable immunodeficiency. The CDR3: CASSPARTQGYTF. CDR3 bases read: TGTGCCAGCTCACCAGCTAGGACTCAAGGC.